Sequencing of this TCR beta chain was carried out in a study of blood T cell repertoires in COVID-19. Background on the study: The United States, Italy and Spain supplied acute and convalescent COVID-19 samples. Nucleic acid was either cDNA or gDNA, and it came from T cells, B-cell-depleted T cells, or PBMCs.

In the original analysis: Scientists estimated how many nucleated cells there were by amplifying reference gene primers. Sequenced by immunoSEQ multiplex PCR; TCRdb stores in-frame clones only, minus some. From that table come the V and J calls and clone size; the DNA was used to work out D and trimming. Of thousands of clones in the sample, approximately 84% were seen once. Germline CDR1 is SGHTA and CDR2 is FQGNSA. CDR3 size: 8 residues. Trimming left V 8 bases short and J 10 bases short, with 4 bases between. The V and J genes are TRBV7-2 and TRBJ2-3; D is undetermined. The receptor comes from a human donor with active COVID-19. The donor label of this sample is uncertain. Sequencing used peripheral blood. DNA of the CDR3: TGTGCCAGCCCTCCGCAGTATTTT. Protein sequence: CASPPQYF.